A single sample is the source of the 6 T cell receptor beta chains below, sequenced in a study of beta chain features in type 1 diabetes. Expressed TCRB transcripts got sequenced, as all isolated RNA was reverse transcribed. Clones were sequenced by immunoSEQ multiplex PCR, and TCRdb holds only the in-frame ones, with some missing. The sample records fewer than 900,000 clones, about a sixth being singletons. The sequencing sample was made of naive CD4+ T cells from blood. The source is a woman between 18 and 30 years old in good health.

This clone was observed a handful of times. The rearrangement links TRBV5-1 to TRBJ2-7, with 7 bases aligning to TRBD1. J gave up 1 base and V 2 bases, and 3 bases lay outside the gene matches. CDR1 and CDR2 (germline): SGHRS, YFSETQ. This CDR3 is 14 amino acids long. CDR3 sequence reads: CASSFRTGSYEQYF. The CDR3 region has the DNA TGCGCCAGCAGCTTCCGGACAGGTTCCTACGAGCAGTACTTC.

The J gene is TRBJ2-1, the V gene TRBV29-1; 9 positions match TRBD2. Germline V gene sequence: CDR1 SQVTM, CDR2 ANQGSEA. V trimming: 4 bases; J trimming: 0 bases; junction bases outside the gene matches: 10. The CDR3 runs to 17 residues. The CDR3 loop is CSVASGREGISYNEQFF. The CDR3 DNA is TGCAGCGTTGCTTCGGGGCGGGAGGGTATCTCCTACAATGAGCAGTTCTTC.

This sequence joins TRBV9 and TRBJ2-7; D might be TRBD1 (6 bases). The CDR3 covers 13 residues. CDR1 SGDLS and CDR2 YYNGEE come from the germline V gene. Trimming cost V 4 bases and J 5 bases, with 13 bases left between them. CDR3 amino acids: CASSYEQGHEQYF. The CDR3 DNA follows: TGTGCCAGCAGCTACGAACAGGGACACGAGCAGTACTTC.

The gene calls are TRBV7-9 and TRBJ2-7; D gene unclear. CDR3 length: 14 amino acids. Trimming stripped 0 bases from V and 6 bases from J, with 12 bases between. Per the germline V gene, CDR1 is SEHNR and CDR2 is FQNEAQ (reference sequence). Here the CDR3 DNA reads TGTGCCAGCAGCTTAGCGGCCCTGGGTAGCGAGCAGTACTTC. Protein product: CASSLAALGSEQYF.

This clone was counted only a few times. This chain connects TRBV19 to TRBJ2-1; 10 bases match TRBD2. Losses at the gene ends were 3 bases for V and 15 bases for J; bases not matched to a gene: 17. CDR3 length equals 16 residues. The germline V gene has CDR1 LNHDA and CDR2 SQIVND (reference sequence). As DNA, the CDR3 is TGTGCCAGTAGTATGTCCCTAGCGGGAGTACTAGGGGGGCTGTTCTTC. This codes for CASSMSLAGVLGGLFF.

This clone has more than one count but fewer than ten. The chain uses TRBV6-6 and TRBJ2-3, with 9 nucleotides matching TRBD2. Germline V gene lookup returns CDR1 MNHNY and CDR2 SVGAGI (reference sequence). The CDR3 sequence is 13 residues long. With 6 bases clipped from V and 6 bases from J, the junction kept 4 bases outside the gene matches. The CDR3 coding sequence is TGTGCCAGCAGACGGACTAGCGTGGATACGCAGTATTTT. Translated, it gives CASRRTSVDTQYF.